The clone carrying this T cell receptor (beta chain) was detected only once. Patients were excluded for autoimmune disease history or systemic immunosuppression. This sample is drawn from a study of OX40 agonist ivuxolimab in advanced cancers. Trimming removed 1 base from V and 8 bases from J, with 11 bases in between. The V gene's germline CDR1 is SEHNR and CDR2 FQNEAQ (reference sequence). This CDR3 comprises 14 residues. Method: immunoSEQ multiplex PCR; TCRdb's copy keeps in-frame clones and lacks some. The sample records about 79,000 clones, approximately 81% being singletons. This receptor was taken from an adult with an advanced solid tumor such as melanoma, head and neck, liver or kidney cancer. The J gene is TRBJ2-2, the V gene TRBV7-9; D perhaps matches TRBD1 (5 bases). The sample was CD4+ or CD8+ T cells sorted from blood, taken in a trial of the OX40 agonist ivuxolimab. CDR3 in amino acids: CASSLGTFRGELFF. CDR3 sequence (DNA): TGTGCCAGCAGCTTAGGGACATTTCGGGGGGAGCTGTTTTTT.